Detailed here is one T cell receptor beta chain. TCRdb's copy holds only in-frame clones and misses some; the assay was immunoSEQ multiplex PCR. The data contain some 1,900,000 clones, roughly 95% of them singletons. This sample was taken from a study of shared clonotypes between healthy human individuals. Naive CD8 populations comprised CD45RO-negative cells positively selected for CCR7, excluding terminally differentiated effector memory CD45RA+ cells. CDR3 size: 17 residues. Per germline, CDR1 MDHEN and CDR2 SYDVKM. Trimming at V came to 3 bases and at J to 2 bases, leaving 11 bases not matched to a gene.

The specimen was naive CD8+ T cells sorted from blood. The rearrangement uses TRBV28 and TRBJ2-3; 7 nucleotides align to TRBD1. The TCR sequence derives from a man aged 18 to 29 in good health. The CDR3 coding sequence is TGTGCCAGCAGTTTGTCGGGACAGAATTTCCCCACAGATACGCAGTATTTT. Protein: CASSLSGQNFPTDTQYF. The entire variable domain, with the rest obtained from reference TRBV28 and TRBJ2-3, is as follows: DVKVTQSSRYLVKRTGEKVFLECVQDMDHENMFWYRQDPGLGLRLIYFSYDVKMKEKGDIPEGYSVSREKKERFSLILESASTNQTSMYLCASSLSGQNFPTDTQYFGPGTRLTVL.